This T cell receptor beta chain was captured in a study of blood T cell repertoires in COVID-19. Study as a whole: Acute and convalescent COVID-19 samples came from the United States, Italy and Spain.

V shed 0 bases and J shed 2 bases, with 14 bases lying between them. Germline loops: CDR1 SGDLS, CDR2 YYNGEE. The CDR3 totals 16 residues. Repertoires were generated with immunoSEQ multiplex PCR, while TCRdb's copy carries only in-frame clones and drops some. This sample has around 270,000 clones, with about 91% found just once. The V gene is TRBV9, the J gene TRBJ1-2, with no clear D. The source is a person between 18 and 35 years old with COVID-19, enrolled during active disease. The specimen was peripheral blood. The CDR3 DNA is TGTGCCAGCAGCGTAGGTCCGGGATTAGCGAACTATGGCTACACCTTC. Residues: CASSVGPGLANYGYTF. Based on the CDR3 plus reference TRBV9 and TRBJ1-2, the full variable domain is DSGVTQTPKHLITATGQRVTLRCSPRSGDLSVYWYQQSLDQGLQFLIQYYNGEERAKGNILERFSAQQFPDLHSELNLSSLELGDSALYFCASSVGPGLANYGYTFGSGTRLTVV.